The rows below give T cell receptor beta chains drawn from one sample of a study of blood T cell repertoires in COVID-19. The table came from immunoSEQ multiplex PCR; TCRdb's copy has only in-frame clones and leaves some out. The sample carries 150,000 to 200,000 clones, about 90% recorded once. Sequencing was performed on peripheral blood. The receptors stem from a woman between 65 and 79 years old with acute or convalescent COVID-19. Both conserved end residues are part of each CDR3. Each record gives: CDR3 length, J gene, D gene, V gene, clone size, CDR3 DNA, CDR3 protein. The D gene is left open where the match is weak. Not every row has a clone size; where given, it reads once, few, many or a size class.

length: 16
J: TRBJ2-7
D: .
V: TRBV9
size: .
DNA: TGTGCCAGCAGCGTAGGGGGTAGCGTGAGCTCCTACGAGCAGTACTTC
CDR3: CASSVGGSVSSYEQYF

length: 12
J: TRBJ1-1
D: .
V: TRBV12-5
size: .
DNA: TGTGCTGGAACACAGGGACCGTCCTCCGCTTTCTTT
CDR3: CAGTQGPSSAFF

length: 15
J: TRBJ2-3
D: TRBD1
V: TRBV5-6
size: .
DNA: TGTGCCAGCAGCTTGGGGACAGGGTTATCAGATACGCAGTATTTT
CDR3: CASSLGTGLSDTQYF

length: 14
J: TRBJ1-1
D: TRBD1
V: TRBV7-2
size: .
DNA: TGTGCCAGCAGCTATGGACAGGGAAACACTGAAGCTTTCTTT
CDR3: CASSYGQGNTEAFF

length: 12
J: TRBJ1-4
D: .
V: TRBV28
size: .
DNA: TGTGCCAGCAGTATCCCCCCGGGAAAACTGTTTTTT
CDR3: CASSIPPGKLFF

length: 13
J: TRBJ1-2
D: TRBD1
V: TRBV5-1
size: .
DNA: TGCGCCAGCAGCGCGGGACAGAACTATGGCTACACCTTC
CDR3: CASSAGQNYGYTF

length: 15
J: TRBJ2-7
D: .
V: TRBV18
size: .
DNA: TGTGCCAGCTCAGGCCAACAGGGTGAATCCTACGAGCAGTACTTC
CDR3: CASSGQQGESYEQYF

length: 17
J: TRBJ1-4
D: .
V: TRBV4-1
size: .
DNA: TGCGCCAGCAGCCAAAAGGCCCCGGGGACAACTAATGAAAAACTGTTTTTT
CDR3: CASSQKAPGTTNEKLFF

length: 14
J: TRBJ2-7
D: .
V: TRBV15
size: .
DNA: TGTGCCACCAGCAGAGATCGAGGTTCCTACGAGCAGTACTTC
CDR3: CATSRDRGSYEQYF

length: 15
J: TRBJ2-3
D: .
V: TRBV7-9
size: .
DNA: TGTGCCAGCAGCTCAAGGAGTAGAACGGGTGATACGCAGTATTTT
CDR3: CASSSRSRTGDTQYF

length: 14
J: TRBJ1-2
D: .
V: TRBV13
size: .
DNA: TGTGCCAGCAGCTCGGGACATTCGAACTATGGCTACACCTTC
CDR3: CASSSGHSNYGYTF

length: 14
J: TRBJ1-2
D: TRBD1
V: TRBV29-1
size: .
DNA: TGCAGCGTTGAATATACAGGGGGCGGAGGTGGCTACACCTTC
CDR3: CSVEYTGGGGGYTF

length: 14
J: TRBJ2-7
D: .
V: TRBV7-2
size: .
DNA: TGTGCCAGCAGCCTCAGGGAAAGATCATACGAGCAGTACTTC
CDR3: CASSLRERSYEQYF

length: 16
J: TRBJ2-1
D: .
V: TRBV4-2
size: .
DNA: TGTGCCAGCAGCCAAGAAAGACAGGCTTTTTACAATGAGCAGTTCTTC
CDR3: CASSQERQAFYNEQFF

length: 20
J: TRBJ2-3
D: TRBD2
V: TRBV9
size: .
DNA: TGTGCCAGCAGCGCTACTAGACTAGCGGGGGTTAGCCATAGGACAGATACGCAGTATTTT
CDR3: CASSATRLAGVSHRTDTQYF

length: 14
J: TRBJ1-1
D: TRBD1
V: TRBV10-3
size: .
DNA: TGTGCCATCACCGCGGGACAGGGGAACACTGAAGCTTTCTTT
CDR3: CAITAGQGNTEAFF

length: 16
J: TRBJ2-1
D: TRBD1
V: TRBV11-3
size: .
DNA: TGTGCCAGCAGCTTAGGCCGAGGGGGCGTTTCGTTTGAGCAGTTCTTC
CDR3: CASSLGRGGVSFEQFF

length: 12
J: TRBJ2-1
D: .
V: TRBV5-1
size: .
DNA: TGCGCCAGCAGCTTTACACCCAATGAGCAGTTCTTC
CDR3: CASSFTPNEQFF

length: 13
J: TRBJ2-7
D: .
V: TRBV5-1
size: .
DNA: TGCGCCAGCAGCTCAGGATTCTACTACGAGCAGTACTTC
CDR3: CASSSGFYYEQYF

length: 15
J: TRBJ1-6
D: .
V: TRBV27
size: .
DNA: TGTGCCAGCAGTCGAGGAGGGCTCGATAATTCACCCCTCCACTTT
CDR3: CASSRGGLDNSPLHF

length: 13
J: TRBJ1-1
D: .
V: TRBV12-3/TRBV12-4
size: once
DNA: TGTGCCAGCAGTTCCCAGGGTAGGTCTGAAGCTTTCTTT
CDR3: CASSSQGRSEAFF

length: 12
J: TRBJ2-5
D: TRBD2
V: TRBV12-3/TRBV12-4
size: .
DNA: TGTGCCAGCAGTGGTAGTGCGGGGGCCCAGTACTTC
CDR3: CASSGSAGAQYF

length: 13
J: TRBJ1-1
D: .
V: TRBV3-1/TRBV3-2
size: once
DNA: TGTGCCAGCAGCCAGCGGGGGAGGACTGAAGCTTTCTTT
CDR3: CASSQRGRTEAFF

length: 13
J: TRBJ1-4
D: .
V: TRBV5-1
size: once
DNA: TGCGCCAGCAGCCGGGGGGCAAATGAAAAACTGTTTTTT
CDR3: CASSRGANEKLFF

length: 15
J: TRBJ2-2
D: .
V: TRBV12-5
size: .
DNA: TGTGCTAGTGCCTTCTCCCAGGGGAACACCGGGGAGCTGTTTTTT
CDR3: CASAFSQGNTGELFF

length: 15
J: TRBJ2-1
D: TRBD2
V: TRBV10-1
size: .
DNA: TGCGCCAGCAGTGGTAGACTAGCGGGAATCAATGAGCAGTTCTTC
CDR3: CASSGRLAGINEQFF

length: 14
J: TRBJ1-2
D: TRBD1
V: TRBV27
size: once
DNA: TGTGCCAGCAGATCTCAGGGGGTAGTCTATGGCTACACCTTC
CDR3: CASRSQGVVYGYTF

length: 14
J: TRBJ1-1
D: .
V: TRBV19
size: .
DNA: TGTGCCAGTAGTGGCAGGGCCCCGAACACTGAAGCTTTCTTT
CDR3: CASSGRAPNTEAFF

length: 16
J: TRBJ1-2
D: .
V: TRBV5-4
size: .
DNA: TGTGCCAGCAGCTCCCGCCGAAGGGAGGGACAATATGGCTACACCTTC
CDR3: CASSSRRREGQYGYTF

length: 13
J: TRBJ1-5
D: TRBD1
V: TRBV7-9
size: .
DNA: TGTGCCAGCAGCTTAGGGCAGGGGGCAGCCCAGCATTTT
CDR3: CASSLGQGAAQHF

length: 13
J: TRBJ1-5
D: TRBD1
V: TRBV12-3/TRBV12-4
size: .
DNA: TGTGCCAGCAGTTTGTTAGGGGGCCAGCCCCAGCATTTT
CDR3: CASSLLGGQPQHF

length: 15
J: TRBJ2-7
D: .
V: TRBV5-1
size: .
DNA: TGCGCCAGCAGCTGGGGGGACAGCCGCTCCTACGAGCAGTACTTC
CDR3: CASSWGDSRSYEQYF

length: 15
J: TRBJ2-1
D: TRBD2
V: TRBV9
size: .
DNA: TGTGCCAGCAGCACAGTCGGGGGGATTAACAATGAGCAGTTCTTC
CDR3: CASSTVGGINNEQFF

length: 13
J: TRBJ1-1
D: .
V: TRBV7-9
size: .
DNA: TGTGCCAGCAGCTTACAGGGTGGAACTGAAGCTTTCTTT
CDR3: CASSLQGGTEAFF

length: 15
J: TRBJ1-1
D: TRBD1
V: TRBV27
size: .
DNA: TGTGCCAGCAGTCCGGGACAGGGGGCTCCAAGCGGAGCTTTCTTT
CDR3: CASSPGQGAPSGAFF

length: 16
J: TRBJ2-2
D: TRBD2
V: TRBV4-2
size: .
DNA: TGTGCCAGCAGCCCTAGACTAGCAGTGAACACCGGGGAGCTGTTTTTT
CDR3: CASSPRLAVNTGELFF

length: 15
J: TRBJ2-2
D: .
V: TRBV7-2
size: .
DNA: TGTGCCAGCAGCTTAGCGTCTCCTAGTTCCGGGGAGCTGTTTTTT
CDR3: CASSLASPSSGELFF

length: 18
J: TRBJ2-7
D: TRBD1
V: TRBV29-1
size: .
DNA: TGCAGCGCCGCCGGGACAGGGGGAGGGAAGCCCTCGGTCTACGAGCAGTACTTC
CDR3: CSAAGTGGGKPSVYEQYF

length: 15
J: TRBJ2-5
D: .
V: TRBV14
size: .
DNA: TGTGCCAGCAGCCTGAGGGGGGGCGGGCCGGAGACCCAGTACTTC
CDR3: CASSLRGGGPETQYF

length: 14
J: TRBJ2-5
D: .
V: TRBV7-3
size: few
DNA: TGTGCCAGCAGCCAGGGAGGGGGCCAAGAGACCCAGTACTTC
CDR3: CASSQGGGQETQYF

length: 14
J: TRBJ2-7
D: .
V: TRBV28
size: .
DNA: TGTGCCAGCAGTTTACAACAGCCGCCCTACGAGCAGTACTTC
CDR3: CASSLQQPPYEQYF

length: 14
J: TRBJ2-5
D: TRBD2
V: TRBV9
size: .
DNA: TGTGCCAGCAGCCCCAGCGGGGGGCGAGAGACCCAGTACTTC
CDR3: CASSPSGGRETQYF

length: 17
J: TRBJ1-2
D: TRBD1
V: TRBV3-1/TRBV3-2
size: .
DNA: TGTGCCAGCAGCCCCCGCCGGGACAGCCAAGCTAACTATGGCTACACCTTC
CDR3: CASSPRRDSQANYGYTF

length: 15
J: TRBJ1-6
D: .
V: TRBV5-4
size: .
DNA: TGTGCCAGCAGCTTGTTTGAGGAAGATAATTCACCCCTCCACTTT
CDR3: CASSLFEEDNSPLHF

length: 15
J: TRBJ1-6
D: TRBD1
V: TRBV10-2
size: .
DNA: TGCGCCAGCAACCTCGGACAGGATTCGGTTTCACCCCTCCACTTT
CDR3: CASNLGQDSVSPLHF

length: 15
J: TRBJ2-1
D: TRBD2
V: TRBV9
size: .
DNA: TGTGCCAGCAACCGACTAGCGGCCCCCTACAATGAGCAGTTCTTC
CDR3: CASNRLAAPYNEQFF

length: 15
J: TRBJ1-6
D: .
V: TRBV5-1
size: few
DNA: TGCGCCAGCAGCTTTTCGGTCGGTACTGATTCACCCCTCCACTTT
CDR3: CASSFSVGTDSPLHF

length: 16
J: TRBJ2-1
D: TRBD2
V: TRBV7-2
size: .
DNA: TGTGCCAGCAGCGCCCGACTAGCGGGGGGCGGAAATGAGCAGTTCTTC
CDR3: CASSARLAGGGNEQFF

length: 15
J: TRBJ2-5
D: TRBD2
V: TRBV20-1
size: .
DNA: TGCAGTGCTAGTGATAGCGGGGGGGTCCAAGAGACCCAGTACTTC
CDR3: CSASDSGGVQETQYF

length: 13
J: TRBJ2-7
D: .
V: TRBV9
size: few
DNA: TGTGCCAGCAGCCCCCCAGTGGGGGGCGAGCAGTACTTC
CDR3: CASSPPVGGEQYF

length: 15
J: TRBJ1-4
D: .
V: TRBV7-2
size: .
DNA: TGTGCCAGCAGCCTCCGACAGCCTCCCAGGGAAAAACTGTTTTTT
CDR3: CASSLRQPPREKLFF

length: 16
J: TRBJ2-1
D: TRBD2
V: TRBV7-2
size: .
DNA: TGTGCCAGCAGCTTAGGGGCTAGCGGGGGAAGGAATGAGCAGTTCTTC
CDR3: CASSLGASGGRNEQFF

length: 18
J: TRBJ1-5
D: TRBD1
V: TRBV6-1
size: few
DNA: TGTGCCAGCAGTGAACCGGGACAGCTCCTGGGAGGCAATCAGCCCCAGCATTTT
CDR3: CASSEPGQLLGGNQPQHF

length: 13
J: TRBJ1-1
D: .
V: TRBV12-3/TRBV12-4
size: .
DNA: TGTGCCAGCAGTTTAGTGGGGGGCACTGAAGCTTTCTTT
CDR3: CASSLVGGTEAFF